The rows below give T cell receptor beta chains drawn from one sample of a study of shared clonotypes between healthy human individuals. Here immunoSEQ multiplex PCR was the method, and the copy in TCRdb shows in-frame clones only, minus some. Of about 380,000 clones in the sample, about 96% were seen once. The sequencing sample was made of memory CD8+ T cells sorted from blood. Every receptor here comes from a man between 25 and 39 years old in good health. CDR3s include the opening cysteine and the closing phenylalanine or tryptophan. D genes are given only for firm matches. The listing skips clone size in some rows; elsewhere it reads once, few, many or a size class.

clone_size: .
j_call: TRBJ2-3
d_call: .
v_call: TRBV6-6
cdr3_nt: TGTGCCAGCAGTTACAGTCTTAAGACCCATTCAGATACGCAGTATTTT
cdr3_aa: CASSYSLKTHSDTQYF

clone_size: .
j_call: TRBJ1-3
d_call: TRBD1
v_call: TRBV10-2
cdr3_nt: TGCGCCAGCAGCCGAACCACAGGGGGTGGAAACACCATATATTTT
cdr3_aa: CASSRTTGGGNTIYF

clone_size: .
j_call: TRBJ2-3
d_call: .
v_call: TRBV29-1
cdr3_nt: TGCAGCGTTGACAACACAGATACGCAGTATTTT
cdr3_aa: CSVDNTDTQYF

clone_size: .
j_call: TRBJ2-5
d_call: .
v_call: TRBV28
cdr3_nt: TGTGCCAGCCGCAGGGGCCAAGAGACCCAGTACTTC
cdr3_aa: CASRRGQETQYF

clone_size: .
j_call: TRBJ1-3
d_call: .
v_call: TRBV6-1
cdr3_nt: TGTGCCAGCAGTGAAGCGCGGCACAGGCTCTCTGGAAACACCATATATTTT
cdr3_aa: CASSEARHRLSGNTIYF

clone_size: .
j_call: TRBJ2-5
d_call: TRBD2
v_call: TRBV6-5
cdr3_nt: TGTGCCAGCAGTTACCTAGCGGGAGGGACTGAGACCCAGTACTTC
cdr3_aa: CASSYLAGGTETQYF

clone_size: .
j_call: TRBJ2-3
d_call: .
v_call: TRBV6-1
cdr3_nt: TGTGCCAGCAGTGATGGGTGGGCCGATACGCAGTATTTT
cdr3_aa: CASSDGWADTQYF

clone_size: .
j_call: TRBJ1-5
d_call: .
v_call: TRBV19
cdr3_nt: TGTGCCAGTGGCTCTGCCGCTTATAGCAATCAGCCCCAGCATTTT
cdr3_aa: CASGSAAYSNQPQHF

clone_size: .
j_call: TRBJ2-3
d_call: .
v_call: TRBV20-1
cdr3_nt: TGCAGTGCTAGAATGACAGATACGCAGTATTTT
cdr3_aa: CSARMTDTQYF

clone_size: .
j_call: TRBJ1-4
d_call: .
v_call: TRBV10-1
cdr3_nt: TGCGCCAGCTGCAAAAGTGCAACTAATGAAAAACTGTTTTTT
cdr3_aa: CASCKSATNEKLFF

clone_size: few
j_call: TRBJ1-2
d_call: .
v_call: TRBV28
cdr3_nt: TGTGCCGGCGGTACAGGGACTTACTATGGCTACACCTTC
cdr3_aa: CAGGTGTYYGYTF

clone_size: once
j_call: TRBJ1-4
d_call: .
v_call: TRBV4-1
cdr3_nt: TGCGCCAGCAGCCAAGATCGCGGGGGGGCGTATGAAAAACTGTTTTTT
cdr3_aa: CASSQDRGGAYEKLFF

clone_size: .
j_call: TRBJ2-1
d_call: TRBD1
v_call: TRBV7-2
cdr3_nt: TGTGCCAGCAGCATCAGGACAGGGACCTACAATGAGCAGTTCTTC
cdr3_aa: CASSIRTGTYNEQFF

clone_size: .
j_call: TRBJ2-7
d_call: .
v_call: TRBV7-9
cdr3_nt: TGTGCCAGCAGCTTAGGTGGGGGGAAGTTCAGCGAGCAGTACTTC
cdr3_aa: CASSLGGGKFSEQYF

clone_size: .
j_call: TRBJ2-1
d_call: .
v_call: TRBV7-9
cdr3_nt: TGTGCCAGCAGCAGCCGGGCTCCAGTAGGATACAATGAGCAGTTCTTC
cdr3_aa: CASSSRAPVGYNEQFF

clone_size: .
j_call: TRBJ1-3
d_call: .
v_call: TRBV30
cdr3_nt: TGTGCCTGGAGTGTAGGTTGGAACAGGCGAGCTGGAAACACCATATATTTT
cdr3_aa: CAWSVGWNRRAGNTIYF

clone_size: .
j_call: TRBJ2-3
d_call: TRBD2
v_call: TRBV5-3
cdr3_nt: TGTGCCAGAAGCTTGGCAGCGGGAACCACAGATACGCAGTATTTT
cdr3_aa: CARSLAAGTTDTQYF

clone_size: .
j_call: TRBJ1-2
d_call: TRBD1
v_call: TRBV30
cdr3_nt: TGTGCCTGGAAGGGGGACAGGGGGCTAGGCTATGGCTACACCTTC
cdr3_aa: CAWKGDRGLGYGYTF

clone_size: once
j_call: TRBJ2-1
d_call: TRBD2
v_call: TRBV10-3
cdr3_nt: TGTGCCATCTCCACGGGGGGGGAGCGACTCCTAGGCAATGAGCAGTTCTTC
cdr3_aa: CAISTGGERLLGNEQFF

clone_size: .
j_call: TRBJ1-1
d_call: .
v_call: TRBV7-9
cdr3_nt: TGTGCCAGCAGCTTAGTCCGGCGGCCAAACACTGAAGCTTTCTTT
cdr3_aa: CASSLVRRPNTEAFF

clone_size: .
j_call: TRBJ1-3
d_call: .
v_call: TRBV30
cdr3_nt: TGTGCCTGGAGTGTGCGGCAGGGGATGCACACCATATATTTT
cdr3_aa: CAWSVRQGMHTIYF

clone_size: .
j_call: TRBJ2-1
d_call: TRBD2
v_call: TRBV13
cdr3_nt: TGTGCCAGCAGCTTAGGACCTAGCGGAAGAGGGGAGCAGTTCTTC
cdr3_aa: CASSLGPSGRGEQFF